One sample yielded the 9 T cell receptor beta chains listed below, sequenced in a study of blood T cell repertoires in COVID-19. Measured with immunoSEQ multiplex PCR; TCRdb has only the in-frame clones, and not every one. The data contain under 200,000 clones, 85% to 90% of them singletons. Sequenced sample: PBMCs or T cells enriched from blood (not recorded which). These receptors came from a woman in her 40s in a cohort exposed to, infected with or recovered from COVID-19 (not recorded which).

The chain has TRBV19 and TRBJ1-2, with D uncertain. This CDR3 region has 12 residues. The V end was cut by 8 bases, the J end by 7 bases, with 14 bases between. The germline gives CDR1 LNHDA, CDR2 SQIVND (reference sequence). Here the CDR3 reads CASLDGGGGYTF. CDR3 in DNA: TGTGCCAGTCTCGACGGCGGAGGTGGCTACACCTTC. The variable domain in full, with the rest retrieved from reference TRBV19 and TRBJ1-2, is DGGITQSPKYLFRKEGQNVTLSCEQNLNHDAMYWYRQDPGQGLRLIYYSQIVNDFQKGDIAEGYSVSREKKESFPLTVTSAQKNPTAFYLCASLDGGGGYTFGSGTRLTVV.

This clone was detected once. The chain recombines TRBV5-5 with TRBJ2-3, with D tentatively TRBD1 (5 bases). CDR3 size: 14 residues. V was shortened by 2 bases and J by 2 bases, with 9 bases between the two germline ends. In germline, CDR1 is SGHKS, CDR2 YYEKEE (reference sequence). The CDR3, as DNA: TGTGCCAGCAGCTTCAGGGTCTCCACAGATACGCAGTATTTT. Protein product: CASSFRVSTDTQYF.

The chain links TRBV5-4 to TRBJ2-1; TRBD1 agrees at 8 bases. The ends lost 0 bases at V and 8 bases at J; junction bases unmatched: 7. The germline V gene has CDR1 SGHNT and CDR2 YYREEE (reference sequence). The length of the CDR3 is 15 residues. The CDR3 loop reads CASSLAGQGRDEQFF. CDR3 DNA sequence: TGTGCCAGCAGCTTGGCCGGACAGGGTAGGGATGAGCAGTTCTTC.

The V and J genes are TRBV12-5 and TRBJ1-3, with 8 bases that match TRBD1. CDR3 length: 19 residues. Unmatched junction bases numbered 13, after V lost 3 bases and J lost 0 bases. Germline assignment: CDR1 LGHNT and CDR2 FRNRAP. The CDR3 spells CASGFPGGSVENSGNTIYF. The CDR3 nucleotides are TGTGCTAGTGGTTTCCCAGGGGGCTCAGTCGAAAACTCTGGAAACACCATATATTTT.

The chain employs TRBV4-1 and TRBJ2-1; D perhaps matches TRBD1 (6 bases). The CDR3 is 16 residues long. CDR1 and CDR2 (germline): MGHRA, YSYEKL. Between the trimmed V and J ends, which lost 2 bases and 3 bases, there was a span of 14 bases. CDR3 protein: CASSQSPQGFYNEQFF. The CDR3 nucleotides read TGCGCCAGCAGCCAATCTCCCCAGGGGTTCTACAATGAGCAGTTCTTC.

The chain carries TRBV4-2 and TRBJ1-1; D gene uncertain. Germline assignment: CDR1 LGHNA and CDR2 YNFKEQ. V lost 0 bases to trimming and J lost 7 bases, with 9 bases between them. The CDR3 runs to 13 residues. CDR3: CASSQEGVFEAFF. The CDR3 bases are TGTGCCAGCAGCCAAGAGGGAGTTTTTGAAGCTTTCTTT.

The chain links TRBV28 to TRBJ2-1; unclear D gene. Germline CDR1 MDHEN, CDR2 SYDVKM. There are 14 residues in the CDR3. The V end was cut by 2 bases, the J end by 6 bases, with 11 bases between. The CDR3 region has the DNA TGTGCCAGCAGTTTAGTGAGGCAGTTCAATGAGCAGTTCTTC. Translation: CASSLVRQFNEQFF.

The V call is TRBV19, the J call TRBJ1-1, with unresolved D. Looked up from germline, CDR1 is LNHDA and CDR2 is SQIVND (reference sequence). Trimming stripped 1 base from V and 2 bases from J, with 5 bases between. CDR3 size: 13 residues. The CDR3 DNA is TGTGCCAGTAGTATAGGAACAAACACTGAAGCTTTCTTT. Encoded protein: CASSIGTNTEAFF.

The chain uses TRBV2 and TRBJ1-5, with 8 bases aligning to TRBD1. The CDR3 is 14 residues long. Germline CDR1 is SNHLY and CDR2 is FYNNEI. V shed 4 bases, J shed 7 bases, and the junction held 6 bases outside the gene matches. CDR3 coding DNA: TGTGCCAGCAGTGTTCAGGGGGCGGGCCAGCCCCAGCATTTT. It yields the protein CASSVQGAGQPQHF.